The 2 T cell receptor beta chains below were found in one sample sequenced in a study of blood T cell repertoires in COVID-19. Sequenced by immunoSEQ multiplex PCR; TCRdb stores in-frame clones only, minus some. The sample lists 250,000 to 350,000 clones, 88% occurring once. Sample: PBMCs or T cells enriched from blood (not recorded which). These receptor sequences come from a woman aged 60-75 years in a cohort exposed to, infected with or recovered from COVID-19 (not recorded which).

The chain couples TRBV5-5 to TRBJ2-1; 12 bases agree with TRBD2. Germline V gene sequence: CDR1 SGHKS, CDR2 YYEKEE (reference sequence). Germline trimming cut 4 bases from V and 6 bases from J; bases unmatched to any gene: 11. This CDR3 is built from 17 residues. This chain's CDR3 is CASSQTSGRLRGNEQFF. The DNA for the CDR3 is TGTGCCAGCAGCCAGACTAGCGGGAGACTACGAGGCAATGAGCAGTTCTTC.

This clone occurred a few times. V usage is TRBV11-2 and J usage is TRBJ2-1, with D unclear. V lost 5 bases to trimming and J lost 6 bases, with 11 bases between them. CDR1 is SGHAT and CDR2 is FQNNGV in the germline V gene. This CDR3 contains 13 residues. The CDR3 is CASSLRMANEQFF. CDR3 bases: TGTGCCAGCAGCCTGAGGATGGCCAATGAGCAGTTCTTC. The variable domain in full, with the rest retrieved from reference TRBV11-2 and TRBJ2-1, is EAGVAQSPRYKIIEKRQSVAFWCNPISGHATLYWYQQILGQGPKLLIQFQNNGVVDDSQLPKDRFSAERLKGVDSTLKIQPAKLEDSAVYLCASSLRMANEQFFGPGTRLTVL.